This entry lists 25 T cell receptor beta chains sequenced from one sample in a study of T-cell memory formation after mild COVID-19. MiXCR was run by TCRdb on the 5' RACE reads, yielding one entry per CDR3 protein. This table has 470,000 or so distinct CDR3 sequences, about 20% appearing once. What was sequenced was PBMCs or a T cell subset sorted from them (not recorded which). The source of these receptors is a man between 18 and 29 years old who had mild COVID-19 (a few samples of this study predate the infection). Cell type and time point are not known.

There are a few counts of this clonotype. This sequence joins TRBV20-1 and TRBJ2-6; TRBD1 agrees at 8 bases. Germline loops: CDR1 DFQATT, CDR2 SNEGSKA (reference sequence). Trimming at V came to 0 bases and at J to 4 bases, leaving 2 bases not matched to a gene. This CDR3 has 15 amino acids. In DNA, the CDR3 is TGCAGTGCTAGAGACCAGGGGGCCGGGGCCAACGTCCTGACTTTC. Translated: CSARDQGAGANVLTF.

This clonotype was detected only a few times. The chain has TRBV28 and TRBJ2-6, with a tentative D call TRBD2 (5 bases). The germline V gene has CDR1 MDHEN and CDR2 SYDVKM. V was cut by 4 bases and J by 0 bases, with 10 bases left in between. The CDR3 totals 16 residues. The CDR3 sequence is CASSSGLNSGANVLTF. The CDR3 nucleotides are TGTGCCAGCAGTTCAGGACTGAACTCTGGGGCCAACGTCCTGACTTTC.

The chain uses TRBV6-2 or TRBV6-3 and TRBJ2-7; D possibly corresponds to TRBD2 (6 bases). V lost 2 bases and J 2 bases, leaving 10 bases between the germline ends. Germline V CDR1 and CDR2: MNHEY, SVGEGT. The CDR3 is 14 amino acids. CDR3 nucleotide sequence: TGTGCCAGCAGTTACGCGGGACCCCCCTACGAGCAGTACGTC. It translates to CASSYAGPPYEQYV.

This clonotype was picked up many times. The rearrangement joins TRBV7-2 to TRBJ2-2, with TRBD1 as a possible D gene (6 bases). Per the germline V gene, CDR1 is SGHTA and CDR2 is FQGNSA. CDR3 length: 15 residues. V lost 5 bases and J 6 bases, leaving 16 bases between the germline ends. In DNA form, the CDR3 reads TGTGCCAGCAGCCAGGGGTGGGGTCCCCCCGGGGAGCTGTTTTTT. Translating it yields CASSQGWGPPGELFF.

The V and J genes are TRBV4-1 and TRBJ2-5; D might be TRBD2 (6 bases). Germline CDR1 is MGHRA and CDR2 is YSYEKL. CDR3 size: 14 residues. V dropped 4 bases and J dropped 3 bases, with 12 bases sitting between them. The CDR3 is CASSPRGFEETQYF. Written as DNA, the CDR3 is TGCGCCAGCAGCCCGCGGGGCTTCGAAGAGACCCAGTACTTC.

The chain links TRBV7-9 to TRBJ2-5; D gene uncertain. CDR1 SEHNR and CDR2 FQNEAQ come from the germline V gene (reference sequence). This CDR3 region has 13 residues. Trimming shortened V by 0 bases and J by 5 bases, and 7 bases separated the two germline ends. The CDR3 sequence: CASSLAGWETQYF. As DNA, the CDR3 is TGTGCCAGCAGCTTAGCTGGCTGGGAGACCCAGTACTTC. The full variable domain, in which reference TRBV7-9 and TRBJ2-5 provide the parts outside the CDR3, is DTGVSQNPRHKITKRGQNVTFRCDPISEHNRLYWYRQTLGQGPEFLTYFQNEAQLEKSRLLSDRFSAERPKGSFSTLEIQRTEQGDSAMYLCASSLAGWETQYFGPGTRLLVL.

The table lists this clonotype with a few counts. This chain connects TRBV9 to TRBJ2-7, with 11 bases fitting TRBD2. Germline CDR1 and CDR2: SGDLS and YYNGEE. The V segment lost 3 bases and the J segment 3 bases; nucleotides outside the gene matches: 2. This CDR3 region has 14 residues. CDR3 protein: CASSAGLADYEQYF. Written as DNA, the CDR3 is TGTGCCAGCAGCGCGGGACTAGCGGACTACGAGCAGTACTTC.

This clonotype came up a few times. The chain is built from TRBV29-1 and TRBJ2-1, with no clear D. In germline, CDR1 is SQVTM, CDR2 ANQGSEA. V was clipped by 1 base and J by 4 bases, with 5 bases between them. The CDR3 sequence is 12 residues long. CDR3 in amino acids: CSVEGRYNEQFF. The CDR3, as DNA: TGCAGCGTTGAAGGGAGATACAATGAGCAGTTCTTC.

This clonotype was picked up a small number of times. This chain uses TRBV27 with TRBJ2-7; TRBD2 agrees at 9 bases. V shed 4 bases and J 0 bases; nucleotides not matched to a gene: 4. CDR1 is MNHEY and CDR2 is SMNVEV in the germline V gene (reference sequence). The CDR3 is made up of 15 amino acids. The CDR3 coding sequence is TGTGCCAGCAGTTGGGCTAGCGGGGACTCCTACGAGCAGTACTTC. Amino acids: CASSWASGDSYEQYF.

The rearrangement joins TRBV16 to TRBJ1-5, with 8 nucleotides matching TRBD1. This CDR3 has 15 amino acids. Per germline, CDR1 KGHSY and CDR2 FQNENV. V dropped 1 base and J dropped 11; count of bases not matched to a gene: 10. In DNA, the CDR3 is TGTGCCAGCAGCCAATTGACAGGGGCGCTGGGGGCCCAGCATTTT. It is translated as CASSQLTGALGAQHF.

This clonotype was seen only a few times. This rearrangement joins TRBV11-2 to TRBJ1-4; D might be TRBD1 (6 bases). V shed 3 bases and J shed 5 bases, with 13 bases lying between them. The CDR3 extends over 15 amino acids. The germline CDR1 and CDR2 sequences are SGHAT and FQNNGV. As DNA, the CDR3 is TGTGCCAGCAGCTTTCAGGGGAGGTCGAATGAAAAACTGTTTTTT. Translation: CASSFQGRSNEKLFF. The whole variable domain, remainder taken from reference TRBV11-2 and TRBJ1-4, is EAGVAQSPRYKIIEKRQSVAFWCNPISGHATLYWYQQILGQGPKLLIQFQNNGVVDDSQLPKDRFSAERLKGVDSTLKIQPAKLEDSAVYLCASSFQGRSNEKLFFGSGTQLSVL.

In its sample, this clonotype was seen a few times. The rearrangement joins TRBV20-1 to TRBJ2-7; D may be TRBD1 (6 bases). This CDR3 has 11 amino acids. Looked up from germline, CDR1 is DFQATT and CDR2 is SNEGSKA (reference sequence). CDR3 coding DNA: TGCAGTGCTAGAGATGGGGGACATCCGCACGTC. This encodes CSARDGGHPHV.

V gene TRBV20-1 combines with J gene TRBJ1-2; a possible D gene is TRBD1 (6 bases). The CDR3 extends over 17 amino acids. Germline assignment: CDR1 DFQATT and CDR2 SNEGSKA (reference sequence). V lost 5 bases, J lost 6 bases, and 28 bases lay in between. The CDR3 sequence: CSAPPAGHPREVDGYTF. CDR3 nucleotides: TGCAGTGCTCCGCCAGCGGGACACCCGAGAGAGGTCGATGGCTACACCTTC.

This chain uses TRBV30 with TRBJ1-1; D is unclear. This CDR3 comprises 13 residues. With 2 bases removed from V and 3 bases from J, the gap between germline ends came to 10 bases. The germline V gene has CDR1 GTSNPN and CDR2 SVGIG (reference sequence). This CDR3 reads CAWSREMDTEAFF. The CDR3 DNA reads TGTGCCTGGAGTCGGGAGATGGACACTGAAGCTTTCTTT.

This clonotype was picked up a small number of times. The chain has TRBV7-2 and TRBJ1-5; 7 nucleotides align to TRBD1. CDR1 is SGHTA, CDR2 FQGNSA, per germline. The junction had 8 bases not matched to a gene; V was cut back by 6 bases and J by 6 bases. This CDR3 is 14 amino acids long. CDR3 protein: CASSSRQGSQPQHF. CDR3 nucleotides: TGTGCCAGCAGTTCACGACAGGGATCTCAGCCCCAGCATTTT. Based on the CDR3 plus reference TRBV7-2 and TRBJ1-5, the full variable domain is GAGVSQSPSNKVTEKGKDVELRCDPISGHTALYWYRQSLGQGLEFLIYFQGNSAPDKSGLPSDRFSAERTGGSVSTLTIQRTQQEDSAVYLCASSSRQGSQPQHFGDGTRLSIL.

The chain has TRBV6-5 and TRBJ2-3; D gene uncertain. The CDR3 extends over 14 amino acids. V was trimmed by 2 bases and J by 7 bases, leaving 13 bases between them. Per germline, CDR1 MNHEY and CDR2 SVGAGI. DNA of the CDR3: TGTGCCAGCAGTTACGAACGGATGAGTTATACGCAGTATTTT. Translating gives CASSYERMSYTQYF.

The rearrangement uses TRBV7-2 and TRBJ1-5; D not resolved. CDR3 size: 14 residues. Deletions cut 1 base from V and 4 bases from J, with 8 bases between. Germline V gene sequence: CDR1 SGHTA, CDR2 FQGNSA. The CDR3 DNA reads TGTGCCAGCAGCTTAGGTCCGGGGAATCAGCCCCAGCATTTT. Encoded protein: CASSLGPGNQPQHF.

The CDR3 is CASSYEGSSYGYTF. The CDR3 DNA follows: TGTGCCAGCAGTTACGAGGGTAGTAGCTATGGCTACACCTTC. The chain is built from TRBV6-5 and TRBJ1-2; D is uncertain. Trimming removed 2 bases from V and 4 bases from J, with 11 bases in between. This CDR3 has 14 residues. From germline, CDR1 is MNHEY and CDR2 SVGAGI.

This clonotype has ten or more counts. The chain has TRBV25-1 and TRBJ2-7; D gene unclear. V gave up 5 bases and J gave up 5 bases, with 13 bases separating them. Germline V gene sequence: CDR1 MGHDK, CDR2 SYGVNS. The CDR3 consists of 13 residues. CDR3 in DNA: TGTGCCAGCAGTACTCCGGCCGCTCACGAGCAGTACTTC. This encodes CASSTPAAHEQYF.

This clonotype was recorded at least ten times. This chain joins TRBV5-1 and TRBJ2-5, with a tentative D call TRBD1 (5 bases). The CDR3 spans 14 residues. Germline CDR1 reads SGHRS; CDR2 reads YFSETQ. Trimming removed 0 bases from V and 2 bases from J, with 8 bases in between. CDR3 in amino acids: CASSLGQIQETQYF. CDR3 sequence (DNA): TGCGCCAGCAGCTTGGGACAGATACAAGAGACCCAGTACTTC.

The genes are TRBV6-5 and TRBJ2-7; 9 nucleotides align to TRBD1. With 6 bases clipped from V and 7 bases from J, the junction kept 10 bases outside the gene matches. CDR3 length: 14 residues. Germline assignment: CDR1 MNHEY and CDR2 SVGAGI. As DNA, the CDR3 is TGTGCCAGCAGCTGGGGACAGGGTTCGGATGAGCAGTACGTC. Translating gives CASSWGQGSDEQYV.

This clonotype came up a few times. V usage is TRBV5-6 and J usage is TRBJ2-1; 10 nucleotides align to TRBD2. The CDR3 contains 13 residues. After removal of 10 bases from V and 6 bases from J, the junction contained 7 bases not matched to a gene. In germline, CDR1 is SGHDT, CDR2 YYEEEE. In DNA, the CDR3 is TGTGCCTCAAGGACTAGCGGATCCAATGAGCAGTTCTTC. Amino acid sequence: CASRTSGSNEQFF. The full variable domain, completed using reference TRBV5-6 and TRBJ2-1, is DAGVTQSPTHLIKTRGQQVTLRCSPKSGHDTVSWYQQALGQGPQFIFQYYEEEERQRGNFPDRFSGHQFPNYSSELNVNALLLGDSALYLCASRTSGSNEQFFGPGTRLTVL.

The genes are TRBV4-1 and TRBJ2-1; D ambiguous. V was cut by 0 bases and J by 6 bases, with 6 bases left in between. Germline CDR1 reads MGHRA; CDR2 reads YSYEKL. The CDR3 runs 13 residues. This CDR3 is CASSQDGSNEQFF. Here the CDR3 DNA reads TGCGCCAGCAGCCAAGATGGGTCCAATGAGCAGTTCTTC.

The rearrangement uses TRBV25-1 and TRBJ1-2, with a tentative D call TRBD1 (5 bases). This CDR3 is 15 amino acids long. Germline CDR1 is MGHDK and CDR2 is SYGVNS. V was shortened by 5 bases and J by 3 bases, with 16 bases between the two germline ends. CDR3 region: CASSPSGGGHYGYTF. The CDR3, as DNA: TGTGCCAGCAGTCCCTCAGGCGGGGGACACTATGGCTACACCTTC.

The chain has TRBV20-1 and TRBJ2-1; maybe TRBD2 (7 bases). CDR1 is DFQATT and CDR2 is SNEGSKA in the germline V gene (reference sequence). The CDR3 contains 19 residues. V was clipped by 0 bases and J by 0 bases, with 21 bases between them. CDR3 protein: CSARDYQGSGEGSYNEQFF. In DNA form, the CDR3 reads TGCAGTGCTAGAGATTATCAGGGGAGCGGGGAGGGCTCCTACAATGAGCAGTTCTTC.